The T cell receptor beta chain described here comes from a study of Tregs in tolerant kidney transplant recipients (dated by TCRdb to between 2017 and 2020). In terms of the full investigation: The study applied TCRbeta sequencing to find donor-specific regulatory T cells before combined kidney and bone marrow transplantation and then followed those same cells after transplant. TCRbeta repertoire sequencing was used in a few healthy controls to compare several ways of expanding Tregs specific for an allogeneic donor.

On the study overall, not on this receptor specifically: The study was limited by small patient numbers, and the findings need validation in larger populations and under other immunosuppression protocols. Biological reproducibility was not examined directly, but technical replication error appeared to be minimal. Expanding Tregs with activated donor B cells appeared to identify the most biologically relevant and donor-specific TCRbeta repertoire.

Of note for this clone: No antigen is known for it. Base qualities were left out, and no much larger clone turns up one base away.

Thawed PBMCs were FACS-sorted into unstimulated Tregs (CD4+CD25+CD127-), CD4+ non-Tregs (CD4+CD25-), CD4 cells and CD8 cells. Blood from healthy controls was obtained either from healthy volunteers or as purchased buffy coats. Healthy control blood was processed to PBMCs by Ficoll density gradient and cryopreserved, and patient PBMCs were collected before and after transplant. For TCRbeta CDR3 sequencing, genomic DNA was extracted from sorted cells using the QIAGEN DNeasy Blood and Tissue Kit. Through immunoSEQ, high-throughput TCRbeta CDR3 sequencing was done commercially, including PCR amplification with internal controls and bias correction. The paper's data handling went like this. A unique productive TCRbeta sequence was defined by the CDR3 nucleotide sequence when primers matched, and otherwise by the CDR3 amino acid sequence together with the Vbeta and Jbeta genes. As a correction for sorting error, sequences shared between sorted populations at a frequency ratio of 2:1 or less were discarded, and the remaining shared sequences were assigned to the higher population. Sequences were defined as donor-reactive when expanded at least 5-fold in CFSE-low cells versus unstimulated cells and present at a frequency of at least 0.01% in CFSE-low cells. Jensen-Shannon divergence calculated on the top 100 TCRbeta sequences ranked by frequency was used to measure repertoire divergence. For samples with multiple sequencing runs, sorting error was corrected in each run separately before the runs were combined. The immuneACCESS repertoire file appears here via TCRdb, limited to in-frame rearrangements. These files lack a portion of the clones; in checked studies, under half of the deficit traces to unresolved V genes, and the cause of the others is not known. V and J calls and clone size are those listed in that table; D and trimming were worked out from the DNA. The sample records about 14,000 clones, roughly nine tenths of which are singletons. The ten largest clones add up to 10% to 15% of the sample.

From the cysteine up to the phenylalanine, the CDR3 has a length of 16 residues. Only CDR3 DNA remains: 48 bases, in frame from the first base. V is pruned by 5 bases and J by 6 bases, leaving 9 bases of the junction without a gene match. The germline V gene (reference sequence) specifies PRHDT as CDR1 and FYEKMQ as CDR2. Sequencing input: CD8+ T cells from blood. The sequence was collected from a human donor in good health. The sequence joins TRBV13 to TRBJ2-2; 10 nucleotides in the junction match TRBD2. This receptor carries the CDR3 CASSPRKLAGAGELFF. The DNA is TGTGCCAGCAGCCCCCGGAAGCTAGCGGGGGCCGGGGAGCTGTTTTTT.